One and the same sample provided the 7 T cell receptor beta chains below, sequenced in a study of blood T cell repertoires in COVID-19. This table comes from immunoSEQ multiplex PCR, and its TCRdb copy is limited to in-frame clones, with some not included. The sample shows about 50,000 clones, around four fifths of them seen only once. Sequenced material: peripheral blood. The receptors were gathered from a human donor in a cohort sampled during active COVID-19.

The genes are TRBV5-4 and TRBJ2-5; TRBD2 agrees at 9 bases. CDR3 length equals 15 residues. CDR1 SGHNT and CDR2 YYREEE come from the germline V gene (reference sequence). V was clipped by 4 bases and J by 4 bases; unmatched bases: 8. The DNA for the CDR3 is TGTGCCAGCAGCCTTAGCGGGGGCCCCCCAGAGACCCAGTACTTC. This translates into CASSLSGGPPETQYF.

This clone was seen once. The gene calls are TRBV2 and TRBJ2-7; TRBD2 is a possible D gene (6 bases). This CDR3 is built from 12 residues. With 6 bases removed from V and 2 bases from J, the gap between germline ends came to 8 bases. Per germline, CDR1 SNHLY and CDR2 FYNNEI. The CDR3 is CASRPGAYEQYF. The CDR3 DNA reads as TGTGCCAGCAGACCGGGGGCCTACGAGCAGTACTTC.

There are a few counts of this clone. This rearrangement joins TRBV10-3 to TRBJ1-1; D unclear. Trimming shortened V by 0 bases and J by 5 bases, and 7 bases separated the two germline ends. The CDR3 spans 13 residues. Looked up from germline, CDR1 is ENHRY and CDR2 is SYGVKD. The CDR3 nucleotides read TGTGCCATCAGTGAGTCGTTAGTAACTGAAGCTTTCTTT. Translating it yields CAISESLVTEAFF.

The V gene is TRBV28, the J gene TRBJ1-2; 8 bases fit TRBD1. CDR1 is MDHEN and CDR2 is SYDVKM in the germline V gene. V dropped 6 bases and J dropped 4; count of bases not matched to a gene: 4. The CDR3 totals 13 residues. CDR3 coding DNA: TGTGCCAGCAGACTAGGACAGGGCTATGGCTACACCTTC. It is translated as CASRLGQGYGYTF.

The chain carries TRBV6-1 and TRBJ2-7; D is unresolved. Germline V gives CDR1 MNHNS, CDR2 SASEGT. The CDR3 runs 14 residues. The V end lost 1 base, the J end lost 6 bases, and 13 bases lay between the germline ends. CDR3: CASSEDRVAGEQYF. The CDR3 nucleotides are TGTGCCAGCAGTGAAGACAGAGTGGCTGGCGAGCAGTACTTC.

The chain carries TRBV4-3 and TRBJ1-2, with D hard to call. Trimming took 0 bases from V and 4 from J, leaving 12 bases between them. This CDR3 is 15 amino acids long. Per germline, CDR1 LGHNA and CDR2 YSLEER. The CDR3 protein is CASSQDPGETYGYTF. In DNA form, the CDR3 reads TGCGCCAGCAGCCAAGATCCCGGGGAAACCTATGGCTACACCTTC.

This clone was found once. CDR3 bases: TGTGCCAGCAGCTCGACAGGTGTGAACACTGAAGCTTTCTTT. Protein sequence: CASSSTGVNTEAFF. The chain links TRBV5-4 to TRBJ1-1, with D maybe TRBD1 (6 bases). Germline-derived CDR1 and CDR2 are SGHNT and YYREEE (reference sequence). V was pared by 3 bases and J by 0 bases, with 9 bases between. The CDR3 is made up of 14 amino acids.